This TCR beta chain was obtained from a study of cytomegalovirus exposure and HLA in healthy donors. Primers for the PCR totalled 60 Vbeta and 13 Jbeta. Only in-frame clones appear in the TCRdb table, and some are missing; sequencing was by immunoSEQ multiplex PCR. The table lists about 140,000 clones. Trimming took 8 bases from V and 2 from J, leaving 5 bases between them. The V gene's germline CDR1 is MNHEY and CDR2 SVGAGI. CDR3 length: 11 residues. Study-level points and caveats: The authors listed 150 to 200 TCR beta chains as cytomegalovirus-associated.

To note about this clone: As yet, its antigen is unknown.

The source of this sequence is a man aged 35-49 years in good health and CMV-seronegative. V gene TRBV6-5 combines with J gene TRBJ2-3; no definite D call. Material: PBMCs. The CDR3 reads CASRLTDTQYF. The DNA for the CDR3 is TGTGCCAGCCGACTCACAGATACGCAGTATTTT.